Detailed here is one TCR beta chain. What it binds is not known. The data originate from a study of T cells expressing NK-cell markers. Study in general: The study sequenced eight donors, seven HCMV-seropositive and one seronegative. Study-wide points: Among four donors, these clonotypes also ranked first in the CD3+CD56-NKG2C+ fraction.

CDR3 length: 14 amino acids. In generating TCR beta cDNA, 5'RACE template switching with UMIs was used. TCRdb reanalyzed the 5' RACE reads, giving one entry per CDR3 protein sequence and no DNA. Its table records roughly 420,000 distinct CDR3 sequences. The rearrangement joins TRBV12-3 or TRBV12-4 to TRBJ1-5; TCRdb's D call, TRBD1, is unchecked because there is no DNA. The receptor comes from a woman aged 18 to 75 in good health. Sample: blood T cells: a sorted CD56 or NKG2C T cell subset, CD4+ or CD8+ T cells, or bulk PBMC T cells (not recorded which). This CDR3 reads CASTPTPGNQPQHF.